The 18 T cell receptor beta chains in this list originate from one sample, sequenced in a study of persistence of HIV-infected CD4 T cells. These receptors' targets are unknown. Lysates of CMV-infected fibroblasts at 8 to 10 ug/mL stimulated these cells. Memory cells lacking CD40L and CD69 with high CD45RO were sorted. The immunoSEQ assay was version 4, run in survey mode. Repertoires were generated with immunoSEQ multiplex PCR, while TCRdb's copy carries only in-frame clones and drops some. The repertoire includes 30,000 to 45,000 clones, less than 90% of them detected once, and roughly 1.7% sits in the top ten. Sequenced here: CD4+ T cells sorted from PBMCs after roughly 18-hour stimulation, sampled from a patient who received antiretroviral therapy. These receptors all come from an adult man with HIV who was CMV-seropositive.

This clone was recorded only once. The chain uses TRBV15 and TRBJ2-6; D tentatively fits TRBD1 or TRBD2 (6 bases each). The CDR3 is 15 residues long. Germline V CDR1 and CDR2: LNHNV, YYDKDF (reference sequence). The ends were cut back, 7 bases at V and 0 bases at J, with 10 bases in the middle. The CDR3 sequence is CATNKGGSGANVLTF. Written as DNA, the CDR3 is TGTGCCACCAACAAGGGGGGCTCTGGGGCCAACGTCCTGACTTTC. Combining the CDR3 with reference TRBV15 and TRBJ2-6 gives the whole variable domain DAMVIQNPRYQVTQFGKPVTLSCSQTLNHNVMYWYQQKSSQAPKLLFHYYDKDFNNEADTPDNFQSRRPNTSFCFLDIRSPGLGDTAMYLCATNKGGSGANVLTFGAGSRLTVL.

This clone was detected a few times. As DNA, the CDR3 is TGTGCCAGCACCCCGGAAGCTCTCAATCAGCCCCAGCATTTT. Translating gives CASTPEALNQPQHF. The rearrangement uses TRBV2 and TRBJ1-5; D call uncertain. Per germline, CDR1 SNHLY and CDR2 FYNNEI. Trimming took 7 bases from V and 3 from J, leaving 13 bases between them. The CDR3 totals 14 residues. Combining the CDR3 with reference TRBV2 and TRBJ1-5 gives the whole variable domain EPEVTQTPSHQVTQMGQEVILRCVPISNHLYFYWYRQILGQKVEFLVSFYNNEISEKSEIFDDQFSVERPDGSNFTLKIRSTKLEDSAMYFCASTPEALNQPQHFGDGTRLSIL.

The table lists this clone with a few counts. The rearrangement links TRBV18 to TRBJ1-1, with D tentatively TRBD1 (5 bases). The V end lost 8 bases, the J end lost 0 bases, and 13 bases lay between the germline ends. Germline V gene lookup returns CDR1 KGHSH and CDR2 LQKENI. The CDR3 is made up of 14 amino acids. The CDR3 bases are TGTGCCAGCACCCTGGGACGGATGAACACTGAAGCTTTCTTT. Protein: CASTLGRMNTEAFF.

This chain joins TRBV28 and TRBJ2-7; D remains unclear. V was pared by 2 bases and J by 2 bases, with 10 bases between. The CDR3 is made up of 14 amino acids. CDR1 is MDHEN, CDR2 SYDVKM, per germline. The CDR3 loop reads CASSLELLAYEQYF. CDR3 nucleotides: TGTGCCAGCAGTTTAGAGTTACTTGCCTACGAGCAGTACTTC.

This clone came up a few times. The rearrangement uses TRBV7-9 and TRBJ2-7; no clear D gene. Trimming cost V 3 bases and J 6 bases, with 15 bases left between them. This CDR3 spans 14 amino acids. Germline lookup yields CDR1 SEHNR and CDR2 FQNEAQ (reference sequence). CDR3 residues: CASSFSDPPGEQYF. The CDR3 nucleotides read TGTGCCAGCAGCTTTTCGGACCCCCCAGGCGAGCAGTACTTC.

V gene TRBV7-3 combines with J gene TRBJ2-7; D is unresolved. Trimming took off 5 bases at V and 2 bases at J, with 13 bases between the two ends. The CDR3 spans 14 residues. The germline V gene has CDR1 SGHTA and CDR2 FQGTGA. Written as DNA, the CDR3 is TGTGCCAGCAGCGCCTACTCCGAGCCCTACGAGCAGTACTTC. Protein: CASSAYSEPYEQYF.

This clone was recorded only once. The CDR3 loop is CASSNPGQGDYTF. The CDR3 region has the DNA TGTGCCAGCAGTAACCCGGGACAGGGAGACTACACCTTC. The chain has TRBV6-2 or TRBV6-3 and TRBJ1-2; TRBD1 aligns across 9 bases. This CDR3 is built from 13 residues. V shed 5 bases and J 10 bases; nucleotides not matched to a gene: 8. Germline V gives CDR1 MNHEY, CDR2 SVGEGT.

This clone occurred once. This chain uses TRBV28 with TRBJ1-3; 11 bases line up with TRBD1. This CDR3 is built from 17 residues. The germline gives CDR1 MDHEN, CDR2 SYDVKM. With 2 bases clipped from V and 7 bases from J, the junction kept 10 bases outside the gene matches. CDR3 nucleotide sequence: TGTGCCAGCAGTTTACCGGGCCCCGGGACAGGGGGGAACACCATATATTTT. Translating gives CASSLPGPGTGGNTIYF. Drawing the rest from reference TRBV28 and TRBJ1-3, the complete variable domain is DVKVTQSSRYLVKRTGEKVFLECVQDMDHENMFWYRQDPGLGLRLIYFSYDVKMKEKGDIPEGYSVSREKKERFSLILESASTNQTSMYLCASSLPGPGTGGNTIYFGEGSWLTVV.

The chain links TRBV28 to TRBJ1-2; TRBD1 is a possible D gene (5 bases). There are 12 residues in the CDR3. CDR1 and CDR2 from the germline V gene are MDHEN and SYDVKM. The V and J ends lost 5 bases and 8 bases respectively, with 12 bases between them. The CDR3 nucleotides read TGTGCCAGCAGTACAGGCCGAGGGGGCTACACCTTC. Its protein product is CASSTGRGGYTF.

The table lists this clone with a few counts. V usage is TRBV24-1 and J usage is TRBJ2-3, with D unclear. Between the trimmed V and J ends, which lost 1 base and 3 bases, there was a span of 4 bases. This CDR3 has 13 amino acids. Per germline, CDR1 KGHDR and CDR2 SFDVKD. CDR3 protein: CATSDFGTDTQYF. The CDR3 DNA sequence: TGTGCCACCAGTGATTTCGGAACAGATACGCAGTATTTT.

The chain couples TRBV27 to TRBJ2-1; D is uncertain. The CDR3 is 12 amino acids. Germline CDR1 and CDR2: MNHEY and SMNVEV (reference sequence). With 2 bases removed from V and 9 bases from J, the gap between germline ends came to 8 bases. CDR3 amino acids: CASSLRTGEQFF. The CDR3 DNA reads TGTGCCAGCAGTTTACGGACCGGTGAGCAGTTCTTC.

The rearrangement joins TRBV19 to TRBJ1-4; TRBD1 matches at 8 bases. Germline CDR1 is LNHDA and CDR2 is SQIVND (reference sequence). V dropped 8 bases and J dropped 7; count of bases not matched to a gene: 15. The CDR3 runs 16 residues. The chain's CDR3 is CASFGTGLPRGEKLFF. The CDR3 DNA reads as TGTGCCAGTTTTGGGACAGGACTTCCCCGGGGTGAAAAACTGTTTTTT.

The chain is built from TRBV2 and TRBJ2-4; either TRBD1 or TRBD2 may fit D (5 bases each). Germline values: CDR1 SNHLY, CDR2 FYNNEI. The CDR3 consists of 15 residues. V shed 6 bases and J shed 0 bases, with 12 bases lying between them. CDR3 sequence reads: CASRGTGRAKNIQYF. The CDR3 coding sequence is TGTGCCAGCAGAGGGACGGGGAGAGCCAAAAACATTCAGTACTTC. Full variable domain (rest looked up from reference TRBV2 and TRBJ2-4): EPEVTQTPSHQVTQMGQEVILRCVPISNHLYFYWYRQILGQKVEFLVSFYNNEISEKSEIFDDQFSVERPDGSNFTLKIRSTKLEDSAMYFCASRGTGRAKNIQYFGAGTRLSVL.

This chain uses TRBV2 with TRBJ1-5, with D perhaps matching TRBD1 (6 bases). Germline CDR1 SNHLY, CDR2 FYNNEI. This CDR3 contains 13 residues. The germline V and J ends were trimmed by 1 base and 7 bases, with 8 bases remaining between them. CDR3 region: CASSEVQGQPQHF. The CDR3 nucleotides read TGTGCCAGCAGTGAAGTCCAGGGGCAGCCCCAGCATTTT.

The chain has TRBV7-2 and TRBJ2-1, with D perhaps matching TRBD1 or TRBD2 (5 bases each). The germline V gene encodes CDR1 SGHTA and CDR2 FQGNSA. The CDR3 has 14 residues. The V gene lost 1 base and the J gene lost 9 bases, with 13 bases spanning the gap. In nucleotides, the CDR3 is TGTGCCAGCAGCTTAGTTGGGGGAAGAGGTGAGCAGTTCTTC. This encodes CASSLVGGRGEQFF.

The V gene is TRBV28, the J gene TRBJ1-5; a weak D match, TRBD1 (6 bases). Germline-derived CDR1 and CDR2 are MDHEN and SYDVKM. The CDR3 covers 16 residues. V lost 8 bases to trimming and J lost 2 bases, with 19 bases between them. The CDR3 nucleotides read TGTGCCAGCGCCCACAGGGAAAGATCAGGCAATCAGCCCCAGCATTTT. It codes for CASAHRERSGNQPQHF.

The chain couples TRBV4-1 to TRBJ1-3; no definite D call. Trimming removed 4 bases from V and 0 bases from J, with 16 bases in between. The CDR3 contains 17 residues. Germline-derived CDR1 and CDR2 are MGHRA and YSYEKL. The CDR3 region is CASSLGAPVSSGNTIYF. The CDR3 region has the DNA TGCGCCAGCAGCCTTGGAGCACCGGTGAGCTCTGGAAACACCATATATTTT.

The J gene is TRBJ2-2, the V gene TRBV5-1; either TRBD1 or TRBD2 may fit D (5 bases each). V lost 5 bases and J lost 8, with 16 bases in between. The CDR3 has 14 residues. Germline V lookup: CDR1 SGHRS, CDR2 YFSETQ. The CDR3 is CASRGTLQTGELFF. CDR3 bases: TGCGCCAGCAGAGGGACCCTTCAGACAGGGGAGCTGTTTTTT.